The 12 T cell receptor beta chains presented below share a single source sample, sequenced in a study of shared clonotypes between healthy human individuals. Clones were read by immunoSEQ multiplex PCR, and TCRdb kept only the in-frame ones, dropping some. The sample lists over 150,000 clones, 66% occurring once. The sequencing input was memory CD4+ T cells sorted from blood. Subset meaning: CD45RA-negative fraction. The receptor source for this set is a man younger than 45 in good health.

The chain combines TRBV10-3 with TRBJ1-2, with TRBD1 as a possible D gene (6 bases). CDR1 ENHRY and CDR2 SYGVKD come from the germline V gene. V was pared by 4 bases and J by 3 bases, with 12 bases between. CDR3 size: 14 residues. The CDR3, as DNA: TGTGCCATCAGTGCGCCTGGACAGCACTATGGCTACACCTTC. Protein product: CAISAPGQHYGYTF.

J is TRBJ2-3 and V is TRBV5-1, with D perhaps TRBD1 or TRBD2 (5 bases each). There are 14 residues in the CDR3. Trimming stripped 4 bases from V and 5 bases from J, with 14 bases between. Germline V gene sequence: CDR1 SGHRS, CDR2 YFSETQ. The CDR3 sequence: CASSRIGGGDTQYF. The CDR3 DNA is TGCGCCAGCAGCCGCATTGGTGGGGGAGATACGCAGTATTTT.

This clone was detected only a few times. The V gene is TRBV6-6, the J gene TRBJ2-2; D is perhaps TRBD1 or TRBD2 (5 bases each). The V end lost 6 bases, the J end lost 5 bases, and 13 bases lay between the germline ends. This CDR3 contains 14 residues. CDR1 is MNHNY and CDR2 is SVGAGI in the germline V gene (reference sequence). The CDR3 reads CASSPLRGTGELFF. CDR3 DNA: TGTGCCAGCAGCCCCTTGAGGGGTACCGGGGAGCTGTTTTTT.

The CDR3 DNA reads as TGTGCCACCCGAGAGGGGGCCAACTACGAGCAGTACTTC. Translating it yields CATREGANYEQYF. The rearrangement joins TRBV7-2 to TRBJ2-7, with TRBD1 matching 7 bases. This CDR3 region has 13 residues. The germline gives CDR1 SGHTA, CDR2 FQGNSA. V shed 10 bases and J 3 bases; nucleotides not matched to a gene: 9.

This clone was observed a few times. This chain links TRBV6-1 with TRBJ2-7; TRBD2 is a possible D gene (5 bases). V was cut by 6 bases and J by 2 bases, with 14 bases left in between. The CDR3 is 14 residues long. Per germline, CDR1 MNHNS and CDR2 SASEGT. The CDR3 coding sequence is TGTGCCAGCAGCGCGACTACTGTCACCTACGAGCAGTACTTC. Its protein product is CASSATTVTYEQYF.

This sequence joins TRBV5-1 and TRBJ2-7, with 14 bases fitting TRBD2. The germline V gene has CDR1 SGHRS and CDR2 YFSETQ. V dropped 4 bases and J dropped 4; count of bases not matched to a gene: 1. This CDR3 is built from 14 residues. CDR3 protein: CASSRTSGRYEQYF. In DNA, the CDR3 is TGCGCCAGCAGCCGGACTAGCGGGAGGTACGAGCAGTACTTC.

The chain combines TRBV15 with TRBJ2-1; 8 positions match TRBD2. Trimming took 1 base from V and 8 from J; bases not matched to a gene: 7. Germline lookup yields CDR1 LNHNV and CDR2 YYDKDF (reference sequence). This CDR3 contains 15 residues. CDR3 DNA sequence: TGTGCCACCAGCAGAGCCCGGGGGGGTACCCATGAGCAGTTCTTC. The encoded protein is CATSRARGGTHEQFF.

This clone came up once. The chain recombines TRBV5-1 with TRBJ1-3; no firm D call. The CDR3 length is 16 residues. Trimming pared 1 base from V and 0 bases from J, leaving 11 bases between. Per the germline V gene, CDR1 is SGHRS and CDR2 is YFSETQ. The CDR3 DNA follows: TGCGCCAGCAGCTTGAACGGCAGGAGCTCTGGAAACACCATATATTTT. Translated, it gives CASSLNGRSSGNTIYF.

The chain has TRBV14 and TRBJ2-3, with a possible D match to TRBD1 (6 bases). Trimming cost V 2 bases and J 3 bases, with 15 bases left between them. CDR3 length equals 16 residues. Germline loops: CDR1 SGHDN, CDR2 FVKESK. The chain's CDR3 is CASSQQGPLTTDTQYF. The CDR3 DNA reads as TGTGCCAGCAGCCAACAGGGGCCCCTCACTACAGATACGCAGTATTTT.

This clone was seen more than once but under ten times. This sequence joins TRBV5-1 and TRBJ2-3, with D possibly being TRBD2 (6 bases). The CDR3 is 16 amino acids. Germline V gene data show CDR1 as SGHRS and CDR2 as YFSETQ. Trimming took off 3 bases at V and 4 bases at J, with 18 bases between the two ends. CDR3 amino acids: CASSSRGTGVADTQYF. The CDR3 DNA sequence: TGCGCCAGCAGCTCTAGGGGCACGGGAGTGGCAGATACGCAGTATTTT.

The chain uses TRBV6-6 and TRBJ1-5; 7 bases are a match to TRBD1. Germline V CDR1 and CDR2: MNHNY, SVGAGI (reference sequence). CDR3 length: 13 residues. The V and J ends lost 8 bases and 3 bases, in that order; junction bases with no gene match: 4. The CDR3 nucleotides read TGTGCCAGCCGACAGGGTTTCAATCAGCCCCAGCATTTT. As protein: CASRQGFNQPQHF.

This sequence joins TRBV5-1 and TRBJ2-5, with D hard to call. The CDR3 contains 13 residues. The germline gives CDR1 SGHRS, CDR2 YFSETQ. The V end lost 2 bases, the J end lost 5 bases, and 10 bases lay between the germline ends. The CDR3 region has the DNA TGCGCCAGCAGCTTCAACGGTGTGGAGACCCAGTACTTC. Translating gives CASSFNGVETQYF.